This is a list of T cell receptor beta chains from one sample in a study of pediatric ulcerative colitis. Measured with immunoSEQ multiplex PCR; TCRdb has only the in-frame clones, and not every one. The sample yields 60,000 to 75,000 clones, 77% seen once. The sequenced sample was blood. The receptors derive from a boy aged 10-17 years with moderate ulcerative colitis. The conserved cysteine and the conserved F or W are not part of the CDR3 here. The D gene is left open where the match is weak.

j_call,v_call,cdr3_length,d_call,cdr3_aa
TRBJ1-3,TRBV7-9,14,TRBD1,ASSGAGQGSGNTIY
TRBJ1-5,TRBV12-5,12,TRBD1,ASVSDRENQPQH
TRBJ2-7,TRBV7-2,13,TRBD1,ASSPGDRPTYEQY
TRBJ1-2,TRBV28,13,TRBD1,ASTIDSGTGDGYT
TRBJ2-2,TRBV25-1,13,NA,ASSEIGRNTGELF
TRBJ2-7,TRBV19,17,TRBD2,ASSRSGPSGRVDLGEQY
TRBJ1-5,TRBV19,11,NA,ASCSGYNQPQH
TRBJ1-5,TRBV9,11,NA,ASSVDADQPQH
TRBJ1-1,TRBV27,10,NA,ASGIRTGNAF
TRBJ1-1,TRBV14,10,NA,ASSQVRAEAF
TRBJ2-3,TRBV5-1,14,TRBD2,ASSWGLAAETDTQY
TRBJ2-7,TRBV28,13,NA,ASSLLPGSPYEQY
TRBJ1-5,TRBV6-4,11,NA,ASSDSSNQPQH
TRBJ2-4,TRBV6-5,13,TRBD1,ASSPSDRATNIQY
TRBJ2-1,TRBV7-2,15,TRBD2,ASSLYGLAGLRNEQF
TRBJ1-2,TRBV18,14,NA,ASSPQAGGLDYGYT
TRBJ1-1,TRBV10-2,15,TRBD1,ASSESAGTGLNTEAF
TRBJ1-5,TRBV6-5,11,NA,ASSPDRNQPQH
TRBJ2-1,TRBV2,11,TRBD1,ASRGTGDNEQF
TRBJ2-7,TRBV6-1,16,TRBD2,ASSETSAGVGAGYEQY
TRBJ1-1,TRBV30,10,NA,AWSIGWAEAF
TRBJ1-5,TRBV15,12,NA,ATSRDISNQPQH
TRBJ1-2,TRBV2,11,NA,ASSVQANYGYT
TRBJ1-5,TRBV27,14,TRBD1,ASSPWTGGGNQPQH
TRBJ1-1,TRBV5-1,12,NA,ASSFGGLNTEAF
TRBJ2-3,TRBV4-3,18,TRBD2,ASSQVSDILADKYTDTQY
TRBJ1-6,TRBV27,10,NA,ASSMYNSPLH
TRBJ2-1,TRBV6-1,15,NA,ASSEARRTRGGNEQF
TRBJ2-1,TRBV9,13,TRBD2,ASSGPSGRALEQF
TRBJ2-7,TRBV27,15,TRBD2,ASSLYGGGQPPWEQY
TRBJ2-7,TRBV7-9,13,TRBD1,ASSGAGTGNYEQY
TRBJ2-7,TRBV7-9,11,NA,ASTLGGQSEQY
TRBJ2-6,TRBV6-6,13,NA,ASSYEGAGANVLT
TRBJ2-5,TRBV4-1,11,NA,ASSQGGQETQY
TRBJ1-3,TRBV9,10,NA,ATLRGGNTIY
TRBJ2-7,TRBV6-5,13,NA,ASSYSSAQGYEQY
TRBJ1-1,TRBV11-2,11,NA,ASSLEPATEAF
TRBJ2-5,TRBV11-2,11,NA,ASRRLGEETQY
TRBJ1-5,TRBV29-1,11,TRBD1,SVWDRDTQPQH
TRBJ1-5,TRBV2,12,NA,ASSDNLSNQPQH
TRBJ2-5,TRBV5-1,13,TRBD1,ASSGRQGARETQY
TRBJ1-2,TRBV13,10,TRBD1,ASSSQGYGYT
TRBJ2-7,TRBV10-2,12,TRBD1,ASSSGQGAREQY
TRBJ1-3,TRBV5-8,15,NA,ASSLGTAGFSGNTIY
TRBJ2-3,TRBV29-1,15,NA,SVEDLQGGVPTDTQY